This T cell receptor (beta chain) came from a study of blood T cell repertoires in COVID-19. Study-level background: Donors in the United States, Italy and Spain gave samples during acute or convalescent COVID-19. The cDNA or gDNA used as material had been derived from T cells, B-cell-depleted T cells, or PBMCs.

In the authors' methods: Using reference gene primer amplification, nucleated cell counts were estimated. The data were produced by immunoSEQ multiplex PCR, yet TCRdb's version contains in-frame clones alone and is incomplete. V, J and clone size were drawn from that table, and D and trimming were deduced from the DNA. The table includes some 320,000 clones, about 91% detected once. Germline V gene lookup returns CDR1 KGHSH and CDR2 LQKENI. The J segment lost 8 bases and the V segment lost 2 bases, leaving 11 bases of the junction unmatched. The CDR3 has 15 amino acids. The source of this sequence is a woman aged 30 to 39 who had recovered from COVID-19. The V call is TRBV18, the J call TRBJ1-2; TRBD1 matches 7 bases. What was sequenced was peripheral blood. The CDR3 coding sequence is TGTGCCAGCTCACCATCTGCCGGGACAGCGCGCGGCTACACCTTC. This codes for CASSPSAGTARGYTF. Full variable domain (missing parts from reference TRBV18 and TRBJ1-2): NAGVMQNPRHLVRRRGQEARLRCSPMKGHSHVYWYRQLPEEGLKFMVYLQKENIIDESGMPKERFSAEFPKEGPSILRIQQVVRGDSAAYFCASSPSAGTARGYTFGSGTRLTVV.